One sample yielded the 17 T cell receptor beta chains listed below, sequenced in a study of immune evolution from preneoplasia to lung adenocarcinoma. Clones were read by immunoSEQ multiplex PCR, and TCRdb kept only the in-frame ones, dropping some. Seen here are more than 5,000 clones, approximately 83% observed once, and the top ten hold about 3.5%. Sample: FFPE invasive lung adenocarcinoma tissue. These receptors all stem from a person aged 45-69 years with lung adenocarcinoma.

The chain is built from TRBV7-3 and TRBJ2-2; weak D call: TRBD2 (5 bases). The CDR3 spans 16 residues. Germline V gives CDR1 SGHTA, CDR2 FQGTGA. V shed 8 bases and J shed 0 bases, with 16 bases lying between them. CDR3 loop: CASREAPSANTGELFF. In DNA form, the CDR3 reads TGTGCCAGCCGGGAAGCCCCCTCGGCGAACACCGGGGAGCTGTTTTTT.

The rearrangement joins TRBV30 to TRBJ2-2; D is unresolved. Germline CDR1 GTSNPN, CDR2 SVGIG (reference sequence). V lost 1 base, J lost 1 base, and 4 bases lay in between. The length of the CDR3 is 13 residues. CDR3 sequence reads: CAWSAQNTGELFF. The CDR3, as DNA: TGTGCCTGGAGTGCCCAGAACACCGGGGAGCTGTTTTTT. The full variable domain, in which reference TRBV30 and TRBJ2-2 provide the parts outside the CDR3, is SQTIHQWPATLVQPVGSPLSLECTVEGTSNPNLYWYRQAAGRGLQLLFYSVGIGQISSEVPQNLSASRPQDRQFILSSKKLLLSDSGFYLCAWSAQNTGELFFGEGSRLTVL.

The chain couples TRBV19 to TRBJ1-1; D is possibly TRBD1 (6 bases). Germline loops: CDR1 LNHDA, CDR2 SQIVND (reference sequence). The CDR3 is 15 amino acids. V gave up 5 bases and J gave up 1 base, with 14 bases separating them. CDR3 sequence: CASSPYRAENTEAFF. The CDR3 region has the DNA TGTGCCAGTAGTCCTTACAGGGCGGAGAACACTGAAGCTTTCTTT.

The V gene is TRBV6-5, the J gene TRBJ2-1; D not resolved. V dropped 0 bases and J dropped 2 bases, with 8 bases sitting between them. This CDR3 spans 15 amino acids. Germline CDR1 MNHEY, CDR2 SVGAGI. CDR3 sequence: CASSYSPSTYNEQFF. CDR3 DNA sequence: TGTGCCAGCAGTTACTCACCGAGTACCTACAATGAGCAGTTCTTC.

The chain joins TRBV7-8 to TRBJ2-3, with 8 nucleotides matching TRBD2. V shed 2 bases and J 4 bases; nucleotides not matched to a gene: 5. Germline V gene data show CDR1 as SGHVS and CDR2 as FQNEAQ. CDR3 length: 15 residues. The CDR3 nucleotides are TGTGCCAGCAGCTTAACGGGAGGGCCGGCAGATACGCAGTATTTT. Protein: CASSLTGGPADTQYF.

The chain recombines TRBV4-1 with TRBJ2-2; 11 positions agree with TRBD2. CDR1 and CDR2 from the germline V gene are MGHRA and YSYEKL. The CDR3 runs 16 residues. V shed 4 bases, J shed 7 bases, and the junction held 8 bases outside the gene matches. The CDR3 loop is CASSPNSGRGLGELFF. As DNA, the CDR3 is TGCGCCAGCAGCCCGAATAGCGGGAGGGGGCTCGGGGAGCTGTTTTTT.

The table lists this clone with a count of one. The V call is TRBV7-9, the J call TRBJ2-7; the D is unclear. CDR3 length equals 14 residues. CDR1 is SEHNR and CDR2 is FQNEAQ in the germline V gene (reference sequence). V was cut by 2 bases and J by 5 bases, with 13 bases left in between. The CDR3 reads CASSLQDRNDEQYF. In nucleotides, the CDR3 is TGTGCCAGCAGCTTACAGGACCGAAATGACGAGCAGTACTTC.

The V gene is TRBV6-5, the J gene TRBJ2-1, with 7 bases lining up with TRBD2. Unmatched junction bases numbered 9, after V lost 0 bases and J lost 10 bases. CDR3 size: 15 residues. Germline values: CDR1 MNHEY, CDR2 SVGAGI. The DNA for the CDR3 is TGTGCCAGCAGTTACTCCCAGCGGGGTACCCAAGAGCAGTTCTTC. Amino acid sequence: CASSYSQRGTQEQFF.

The chain uses TRBV30 and TRBJ2-1, with D hard to call. Germline lookup yields CDR1 GTSNPN and CDR2 SVGIG (reference sequence). This CDR3 has 14 residues. Trimming stripped 0 bases from V and 6 bases from J, with 12 bases between. The CDR3 region is CAWSVPLTLNEQFF. Written as DNA, the CDR3 is TGTGCCTGGAGTGTACCGTTAACCCTCAATGAGCAGTTCTTC.

The chain couples TRBV19 to TRBJ2-1, with TRBD1 identical over 12 bases. The CDR3 covers 15 residues. Germline assignment: CDR1 LNHDA and CDR2 SQIVND (reference sequence). V lost 1 base to trimming and J lost 6 bases; unmatched junction nucleotides: 1. The CDR3 sequence: CASSIAGQGANEQFF. CDR3 DNA sequence: TGTGCCAGTAGTATAGCGGGACAGGGGGCCAATGAGCAGTTCTTC.

In this sample, this clone turned up once. The chain combines TRBV29-1 with TRBJ2-5, with 7 bases aligning to TRBD2. The CDR3 is 16 residues long. The germline CDR1 and CDR2 sequences are SQVTM and ANQGSEA. The V gene end was trimmed by 2 bases and the J gene end by 4 bases; junction bases not matched to a gene: 13. The CDR3 is CSVESKAGGFGETQYF. CDR3 DNA sequence: TGCAGCGTTGAAAGCAAGGCCGGGGGGTTTGGAGAGACCCAGTACTTC.

V is TRBV19 and J is TRBJ2-7, with TRBD2 matching 10 bases. The ends lost 8 bases at V and 4 bases at J; junction bases unmatched: 5. The CDR3 is made up of 13 amino acids. Germline CDR1 reads LNHDA; CDR2 reads SQIVND (reference sequence). The CDR3 loop is CASRPSGSYEQYF. The CDR3 coding sequence is TGTGCCAGTCGGCCTAGCGGGAGTTACGAGCAGTACTTC.

V gene TRBV2 combines with J gene TRBJ2-5; D may correspond to TRBD1 or TRBD2 (5 bases each). Trimming cost V 4 bases and J 5 bases, with 17 bases left between them. The germline V gene has CDR1 SNHLY and CDR2 FYNNEI. CDR3 length equals 15 residues. Here the CDR3 DNA reads TGTGCCAGCAGTGTCCGGCCGGGACCGGGGGAGACCCAGTACTTC. Translated: CASSVRPGPGETQYF.

This chain uses TRBV5-5 with TRBJ1-5; a possible D gene is TRBD1 (5 bases). This CDR3 is built from 14 residues. Trimming pared 4 bases from V and 1 base from J, leaving 9 bases between. The germline CDR1 and CDR2 sequences are SGHKS and YYEKEE (reference sequence). CDR3: CASSLGLSNQPQHF. The CDR3 nucleotides read TGTGCCAGCAGCCTGGGGCTGAGCAATCAGCCCCAGCATTTT.

The gene calls are TRBV9 and TRBJ2-1, with D possibly TRBD2 on 6 matching bases. V was clipped by 2 bases and J by 0 bases, with 12 bases between them. The CDR3 covers 16 residues. CDR1 is SGDLS and CDR2 is YYNGEE in the germline V gene. CDR3 DNA: TGTGCCAGCAGCGTCACTAGCCGGAGCTCCTACAATGAGCAGTTCTTC. It encodes CASSVTSRSSYNEQFF.

The J gene is TRBJ2-2, the V gene TRBV28, with TRBD2 matching 10 bases. CDR3 length equals 15 residues. CDR1 is MDHEN and CDR2 is SYDVKM in the germline V gene. Trimming took 1 base from V and 6 from J; bases not matched to a gene: 2. The CDR3 here is CASSLSSGSSGELFF. CDR3 bases: TGTGCCAGCAGTTTATCTAGCGGGAGTTCCGGGGAGCTGTTTTTT.

This rearrangement joins TRBV18 to TRBJ2-7; D perhaps matches TRBD1 (6 bases). V shed 5 bases and J shed 6 bases, with 14 bases lying between them. The CDR3 has 13 residues. Germline V gives CDR1 KGHSH, CDR2 LQKENI. CDR3 region: CASSWTALPEQYF. The CDR3 bases are TGTGCCAGCTCATGGACAGCCCTCCCCGAGCAGTACTTC.